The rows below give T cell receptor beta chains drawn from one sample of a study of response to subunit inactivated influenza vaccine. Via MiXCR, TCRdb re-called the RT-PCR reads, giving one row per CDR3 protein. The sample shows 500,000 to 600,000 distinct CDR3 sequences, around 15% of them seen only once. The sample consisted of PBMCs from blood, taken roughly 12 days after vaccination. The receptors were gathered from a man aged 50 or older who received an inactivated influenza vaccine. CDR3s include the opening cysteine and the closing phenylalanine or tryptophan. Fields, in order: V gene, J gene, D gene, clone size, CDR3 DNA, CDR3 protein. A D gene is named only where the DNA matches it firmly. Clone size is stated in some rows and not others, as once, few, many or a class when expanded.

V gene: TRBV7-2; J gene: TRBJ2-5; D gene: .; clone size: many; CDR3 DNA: TGTGCCAGCGGTTTCTCAACCCCAGAGACCCAGTACTTC; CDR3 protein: CASGFSTPETQYF
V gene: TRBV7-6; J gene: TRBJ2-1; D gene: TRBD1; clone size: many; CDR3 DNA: TGTGCCAGCAGCTTAGGGGGACAGAATGAGCAGTTCTTC; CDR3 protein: CASSLGGQNEQFF
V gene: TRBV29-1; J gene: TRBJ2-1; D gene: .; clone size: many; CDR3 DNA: TGCAGCGTTGAAGATGGCGGACAGGGAGGGTATTGGAATGAGCAGTTCTTC; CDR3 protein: CSVEDGGQGGYWNEQFF
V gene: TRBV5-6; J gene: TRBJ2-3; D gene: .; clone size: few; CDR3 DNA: TGTGCCAGCAGCCGGACTATGACAGATACGCAGTATTTT; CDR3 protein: CASSRTMTDTQYF
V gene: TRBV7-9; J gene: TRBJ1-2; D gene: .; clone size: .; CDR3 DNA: TGTGCCAGCAGCTCACAGGTCTCCTATGGCTACACCTTC; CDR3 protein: CASSSQVSYGYTF
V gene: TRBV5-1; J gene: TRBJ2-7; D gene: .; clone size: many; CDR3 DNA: TGCGCCAGCAGCTTGGACTCCCTTGCCTACGAGCAGTACTTC; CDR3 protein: CASSLDSLAYEQYF
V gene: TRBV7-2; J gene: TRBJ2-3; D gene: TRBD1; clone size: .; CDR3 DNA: TGTGCCAGCAGCCCCCGGACAGGGAAAGGCACAGATACGCAGTATTTT; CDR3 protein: CASSPRTGKGTDTQYF
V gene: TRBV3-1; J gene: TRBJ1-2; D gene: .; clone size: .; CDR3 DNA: TGTGCCAGCAGTCGCCTAGACAGAGACTATGGCTACACCTTC; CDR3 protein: CASSRLDRDYGYTF
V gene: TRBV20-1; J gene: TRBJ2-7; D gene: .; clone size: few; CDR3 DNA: TGCAGTGCCGAGGGGGTGTTAGCGGAGGGCTACGAGCAGTACTTC; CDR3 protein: CSAEGVLAEGYEQYF
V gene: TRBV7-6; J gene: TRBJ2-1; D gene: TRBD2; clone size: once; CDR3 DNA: TGTGCCAGCAGCGGCCGAATCGGGACTAGCGGGGGGCAGTTCTTC; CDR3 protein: CASSGRIGTSGGQFF
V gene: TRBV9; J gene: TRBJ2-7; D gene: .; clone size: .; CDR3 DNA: TGTGCCAGCAGCGTAAAAAACAGGCCCTCGATCTACGAGCAGTACTTC; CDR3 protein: CASSVKNRPSIYEQYF
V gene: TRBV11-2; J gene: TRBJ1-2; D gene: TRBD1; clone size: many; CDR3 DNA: TGTGCCAGCAGCTTAGGCAGGGGGCCTTTTCTCACCTTC; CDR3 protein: CASSLGRGPFLTF
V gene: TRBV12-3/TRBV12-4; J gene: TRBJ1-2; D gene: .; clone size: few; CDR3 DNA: TGTGCCAGCAGTTTCAACGGGAACTATGGCTACACCTTC; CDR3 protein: CASSFNGNYGYTF
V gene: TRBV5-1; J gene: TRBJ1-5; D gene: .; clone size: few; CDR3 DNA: TGCGCCAGCAGCTTGGGTCCGGGAAACAATCAGCCCCAGCATTTT; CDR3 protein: CASSLGPGNNQPQHF
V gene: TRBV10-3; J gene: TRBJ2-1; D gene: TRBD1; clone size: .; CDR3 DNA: TGTGCCATCAGGCAGATGACAGGGGGCGGGTACAATGAGCAGTTCTTC; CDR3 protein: CAIRQMTGGGYNEQFF
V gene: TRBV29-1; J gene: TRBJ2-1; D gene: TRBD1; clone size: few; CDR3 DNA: TGCAGCGTTGAAGGGACAGGGGTCAATGAGCAGTTCTTC; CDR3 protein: CSVEGTGVNEQFF
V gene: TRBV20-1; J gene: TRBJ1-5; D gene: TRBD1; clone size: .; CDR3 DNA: TGCAGTGCTGGTAGACAGGGACAGTTTCAGCCCCAGCATTTT; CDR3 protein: CSAGRQGQFQPQHF
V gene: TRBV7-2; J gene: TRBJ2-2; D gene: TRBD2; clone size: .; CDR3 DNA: TGTGCCAGCAGCTTTATAGCGGGGTTGAACACCGGGGAGCTGTTTTTT; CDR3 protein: CASSFIAGLNTGELFF
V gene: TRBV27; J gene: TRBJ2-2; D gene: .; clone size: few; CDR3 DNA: TGTGCCAGCAGTTTCGGTTTCCTAGGGGCGGCCGGGGAGCTGTTTTTT; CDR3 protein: CASSFGFLGAAGELFF
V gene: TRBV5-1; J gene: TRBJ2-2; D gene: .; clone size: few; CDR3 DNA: TGCGCCAGCAGTGCCCCCAGGAACACCGGGGAGCTGTTTTTT; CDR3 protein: CASSAPRNTGELFF
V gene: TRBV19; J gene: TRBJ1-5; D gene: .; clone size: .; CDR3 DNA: TGTGCCAGTAGTATAGGTGGGACGTATAGCAATCAGCCCCAGCATTTT; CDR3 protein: CASSIGGTYSNQPQHF
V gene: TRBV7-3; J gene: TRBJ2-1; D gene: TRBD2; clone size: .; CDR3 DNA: TGTGCCAGCAGCTTAACGACTAGCGGCCCCAAGGTCTTC; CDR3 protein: CASSLTTSGPKVF
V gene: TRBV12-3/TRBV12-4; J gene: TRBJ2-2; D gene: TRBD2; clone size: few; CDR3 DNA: TGTGCCAGCACCCGGGGACTAGCGGGAGGCGAAGACGGGGAGCTGTTTTTT; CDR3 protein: CASTRGLAGGEDGELFF